This TCR beta chain is drawn from a study of T cell changes during pregnancy in multiple sclerosis. Clones were read by immunoSEQ multiplex PCR, and TCRdb kept only the in-frame ones, dropping some. The sample contains fewer than 55,000 clones, 85% to 90% of which appear only once. Trimming at V came to 3 bases and at J to 5 bases, leaving 6 bases not matched to a gene. The germline V gene encodes CDR1 KGHSH and CDR2 LQKENI. The CDR3 is 15 amino acids. The genes are TRBV18 and TRBJ2-3; 9 positions match TRBD2. This clonotype was obtained from a female donor with multiple sclerosis, enrolled in a pregnancy study. Sequencing was performed on peripheral blood, taken in the first trimester of pregnancy. The CDR3 DNA sequence: TGTGCCAGCTCACCCCCGGGACTAGCCAAAGATACGCAGTATTTT. Amino acid sequence: CASSPPGLAKDTQYF.